This TCR beta chain was documented in a study of T cell repertoires in cytomegalovirus infection. Across the study: Use of recently identified HLA-C-restricted and well-studied HLA-B-restricted CMV epitopes was part of the study. It can be stated that public TCR beta signatures indicated CMV infection as well as a matching HLA type.

General study findings and limits: Cumulative frequency of public TCR beta families picked out carriers of CMV plus the relevant HLA. CMV-specific TCR beta clonotypes restricted by HLA-C dominated the ex vivo response.

This clonotype was detected only a few times. The antigen remains undetermined. Each CDR3 protein is one row after TCRdb ran MiXCR on the reads. The sample has approximately 770,000 distinct CDR3 sequences, roughly 28% seen once. Source: cultured CD8+ T cells from PBMCs, taken from culture after CMV antigen stimulation. This TCR was sampled from a human donor in good health (CMV status not recorded). Some clones in this sample may be carry-over from other donors' samples.

CDR3 in amino acids: CASWGTWVDGYTF. The CDR3 DNA reads as TGTGCCAGCTGGGGGACTTGGGTGGATGGCTACACCTTC. The rearrangement links TRBV5-4 to TRBJ1-2; possibly TRBD1 for D (5 bases). Between the trimmed V and J ends, which lost 7 bases and 6 bases, there was a span of 16 bases. Looked up from germline, CDR1 is SGHNT and CDR2 is YYREEE (reference sequence). The CDR3 is 13 amino acids. Full variable domain (remainder filled in from reference TRBV5-4 and TRBJ1-2): ETGVTQSPTHLIKTRGQQVTLRCSSQSGHNTVSWYQQALGQGPQFIFQYYREEENGRGNFPPRFSGLQFPNYSSELNVNALELDDSALYLCASWGTWVDGYTFGSGTRLTVV.